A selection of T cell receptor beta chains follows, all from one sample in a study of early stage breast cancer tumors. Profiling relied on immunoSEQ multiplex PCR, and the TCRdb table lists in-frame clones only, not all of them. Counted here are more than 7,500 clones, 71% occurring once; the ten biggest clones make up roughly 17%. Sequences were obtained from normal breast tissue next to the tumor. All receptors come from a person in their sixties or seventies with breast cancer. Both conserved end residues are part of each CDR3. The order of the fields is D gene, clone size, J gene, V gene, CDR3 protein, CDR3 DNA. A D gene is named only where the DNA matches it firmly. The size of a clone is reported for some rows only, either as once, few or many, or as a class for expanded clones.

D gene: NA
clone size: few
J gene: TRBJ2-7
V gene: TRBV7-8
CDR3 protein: CASSHTPYEQYF
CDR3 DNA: TGTGCCAGCAGCCACACACCCTACGAGCAGTACTTC

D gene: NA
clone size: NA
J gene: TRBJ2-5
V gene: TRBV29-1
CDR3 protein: CSVGHREETQYF
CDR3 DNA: TGCAGCGTGGGGCATCGGGAGGAGACCCAGTACTTC

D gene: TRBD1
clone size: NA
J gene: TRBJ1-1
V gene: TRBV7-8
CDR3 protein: CASSSSRDRGFTEAFF
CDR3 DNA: TGTGCCAGCAGCTCTTCCCGGGACAGGGGTTTCACTGAAGCTTTCTTT

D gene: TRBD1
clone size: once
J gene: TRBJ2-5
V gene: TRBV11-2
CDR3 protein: CASSLQGLQETQYF
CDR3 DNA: TGTGCCAGCAGCCTACAGGGGCTTCAAGAGACCCAGTACTTC

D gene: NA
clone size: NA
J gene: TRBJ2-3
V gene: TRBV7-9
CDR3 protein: CASSVSVGTDTQYF
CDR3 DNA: TGTGCCAGCAGCGTTAGCGTTGGCACAGATACGCAGTATTTT

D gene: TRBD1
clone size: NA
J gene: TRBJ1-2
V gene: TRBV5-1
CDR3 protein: CASDSGGGEGYTF
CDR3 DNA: TGCGCCAGCGATTCAGGGGGCGGTGAAGGCTACACCTTC

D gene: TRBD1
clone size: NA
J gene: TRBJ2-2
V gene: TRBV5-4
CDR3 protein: CASWGQGNTGELFF
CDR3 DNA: TGTGCCAGCTGGGGACAGGGGAACACCGGGGAGCTGTTTTTT

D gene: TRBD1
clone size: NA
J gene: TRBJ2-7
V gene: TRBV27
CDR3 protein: CASSPTGGLVYEQYF
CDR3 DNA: TGTGCCAGCAGCCCTACAGGGGGTCTAGTCTACGAGCAGTACTTC

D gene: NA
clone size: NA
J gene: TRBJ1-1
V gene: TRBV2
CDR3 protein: CAGFSGGGTEAFF
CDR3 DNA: TGTGCCGGATTCTCGGGGGGGGGCACTGAAGCTTTCTTT

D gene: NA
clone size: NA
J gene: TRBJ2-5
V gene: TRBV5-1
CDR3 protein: CASSLAGGSETQYF
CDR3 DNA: TGCGCCAGCAGCTTGGCCGGGGGTAGCGAGACCCAGTACTTC

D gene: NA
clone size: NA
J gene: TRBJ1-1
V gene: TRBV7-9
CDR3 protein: CASSQLDSNTEAFF
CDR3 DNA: TGTGCCAGCAGCCAACTCGATTCGAACACTGAAGCTTTCTTT

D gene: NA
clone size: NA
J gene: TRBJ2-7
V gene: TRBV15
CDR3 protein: CATSKSGASSYEQYF
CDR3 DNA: TGTGCCACCAGCAAAAGTGGGGCAAGCTCCTACGAGCAGTACTTC

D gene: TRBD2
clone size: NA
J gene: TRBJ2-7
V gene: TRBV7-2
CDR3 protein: CASSLTSGRGSYEQYF
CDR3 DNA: TGTGCCAGCAGCCTGACTAGCGGGAGGGGGTCCTACGAGCAGTACTTC

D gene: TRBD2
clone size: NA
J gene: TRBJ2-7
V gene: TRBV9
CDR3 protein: CASSPNGASGYEQYF
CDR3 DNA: TGTGCCAGCAGCCCGAACGGAGCTAGCGGTTACGAGCAGTACTTC

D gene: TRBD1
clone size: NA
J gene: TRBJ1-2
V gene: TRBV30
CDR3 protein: CAWSVGQHYGYTF
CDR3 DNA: TGTGCCTGGAGTGTGGGACAGCATTATGGCTACACCTTC

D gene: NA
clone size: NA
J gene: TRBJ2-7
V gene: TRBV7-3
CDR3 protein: CASSLGTPNEQYF
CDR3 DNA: TGTGCCAGCAGCTTAGGGACACCCAACGAGCAGTACTTC

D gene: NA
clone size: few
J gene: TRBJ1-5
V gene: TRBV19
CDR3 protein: CASSNDEYQPQHF
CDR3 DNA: TGTGCCAGTAGTAACGATGAGTATCAGCCCCAGCATTTT

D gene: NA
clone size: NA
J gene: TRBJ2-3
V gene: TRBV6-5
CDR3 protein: CASRGDTDTQYF
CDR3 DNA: TGTGCCAGCAGGGGAGACACAGATACGCAGTATTTT